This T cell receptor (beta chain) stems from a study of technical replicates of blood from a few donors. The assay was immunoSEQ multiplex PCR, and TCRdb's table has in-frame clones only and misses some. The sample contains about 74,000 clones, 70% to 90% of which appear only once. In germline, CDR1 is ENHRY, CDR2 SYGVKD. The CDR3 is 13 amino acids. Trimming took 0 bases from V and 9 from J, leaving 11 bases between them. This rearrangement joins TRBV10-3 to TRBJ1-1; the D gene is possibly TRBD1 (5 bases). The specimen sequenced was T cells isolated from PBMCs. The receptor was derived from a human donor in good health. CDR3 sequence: CAISESGGTQAFF. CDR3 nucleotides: TGTGCCATCAGTGAGTCGGGAGGGACTCAAGCTTTCTTT.